Described below is a single T cell receptor beta chain sequence and its context. Its antigen is still unknown. No quality values exist for individual bases; no much larger clone is one base distant. These data are taken from a study of OX40 agonist ivuxolimab in advanced cancers. Some background on the complete study: Ivuxolimab, which targeted the costimulatory receptor OX40 (CD134), was an agonistic, fully human IgG2 monoclonal antibody. Intravenous ivuxolimab was administered to patients every 2 weeks at six dose levels: 0.01, 0.1, 0.3, 1.5, 3 and 10 mg/kg. Of the 50 to 55 dose-escalation patients, hepatocellular carcinoma was present in some 19, melanoma in approximately 15, renal cell carcinoma in 9 and head and neck cancer in 9. In the dose-escalation cohort, 82.7% of patients were male, and the mean age was approximately 60 years, with a range of about 23 to 85. Prior anti-PD-1, anti-PD-L1 or anti-CTLA-4 therapy was permitted, and checkpoint inhibitors had been received by around 40% of dose-escalation patients. Partial responses occurred in three dose-escalation patients: two with cutaneous melanoma and one with hepatocellular carcinoma. Peripheral TCRbeta sequencing aimed to test whether ivuxolimab altered TCR sequence diversity and caused clonal T-cell expansion. The monotherapy dose-escalation portion (N of about 52 patients) of the phase I ivuxolimab trial is reported in the paper.

The CDR3 measures 17 amino acids from cysteine to phenylalanine. The read is trimmed to its CDR3 DNA, 51 bases read in frame from base 1. The CDR1 and CDR2 encoded by the germline V gene are SGHTA and FQGTGA. V drops 4 bases and J drops 4 bases, leaving 20 bases in between. The study at large found these results: Low levels of normalized T-cell clonal expansion were also seen in some nonresponding patients. At doses of 0.1 to 3.0 mg/kg, clonal expansion of both CD4+ and CD8+ blood T cells was observed from baseline to week 6. On average, CD8+ T cells showed more expanded clones than CD4+ T cells after ivuxolimab. The antigen specificity of the peripheral T cells that underwent clonal expansion was not determined. In partial responders in the 0.1-3.0 mg/kg groups, normalized peripheral clonal expansion was found to be among the lowest, especially among CD8+ T cells.

For sequencing of the TCRbeta CDR3 region, genomic DNA was extracted from the sorted cells. TCRbeta CDR3 regions were sequenced using the immunoSEQ Assay. This immuneACCESS table, as held by TCRdb, lists in-frame sequences with V and J called but not all clones. Of the missing ones, under half trace to an unresolved V gene in checked studies; the others have no known cause. The sample contains fewer than 85,000 clones, about nine tenths of them found a single time. The biggest ten clones account for roughly 11% of the sample. The trial excluded patients who had a history of autoimmune disease or who were on systemic immunosuppression. Peripheral blood for TCR sequencing was drawn from every dose cohort at baseline, at cycle 4 day 1 and at cycle 7 day 1. Samples came from an open-label, multicenter, first-in-human phase I dose-escalation trial of ivuxolimab. Adults with locally advanced or metastatic head and neck squamous cell, hepatocellular, melanoma or renal cell carcinoma were enrolled in the trial. CD4+ and CD8+ T cells were sorted separately from peripheral blood before TCR sequencing.

The sequencing used CD4+ or CD8+ T cells sorted from blood, collected in a trial of the OX40 agonist ivuxolimab. The sequence is built from TRBV7-3 and TRBJ2-1; the D gene is not confidently resolved. The clonotype comes from an adult with an advanced solid tumor such as melanoma, head and neck, liver or kidney cancer. Read as DNA, the sequence is TGTGCCAGCAGCTCCTACCCCGGTGGCGTCGGTTACAATGAGCAGTTCTTC. Protein translation: CASSSYPGGVGYNEQFF.